Presented here are 21 T cell receptor beta chains from one specimen sequenced in a study of blood T cell repertoires in COVID-19. Sequencing used immunoSEQ multiplex PCR; TCRdb keeps in-frame clones, though not all of them. The sample holds about 260,000 clones; approximately 89% are singletons and the top ten take 2% to 3%. Sequenced material: peripheral blood. The receptors come from a woman in her fifties or sixties with acute or convalescent COVID-19.

This chain links TRBV9 with TRBJ2-2; 9 nucleotides agree with TRBD2. J gave up 6 bases and V 3 bases, and 9 bases lay outside the gene matches. This CDR3 is built from 16 residues. Germline CDR1 SGDLS, CDR2 YYNGEE. In DNA, the CDR3 is TGTGCCAGCAGCGCAGATGCGGGAGGGCGGGCCGGGGAGCTGTTTTTT. It is translated as CASSADAGGRAGELFF.

V usage is TRBV18 and J usage is TRBJ1-4; no definite D call. Germline V gene lookup returns CDR1 KGHSH and CDR2 LQKENI. Deletions cut 2 bases from V and 8 bases from J, with 12 bases between. The CDR3 runs 14 residues. For the CDR3, the DNA is TGTGCCAGCTCACCAGCATCCCGGGAGGAAAAACTGTTTTTT. Its translation is CASSPASREEKLFF.

J is TRBJ2-1 and V is TRBV30; D remains unclear. The CDR3 is made up of 11 amino acids. Germline-derived CDR1 and CDR2 are GTSNPN and SVGIG (reference sequence). V shed 2 bases and J shed 4 bases, with 3 bases lying between them. The DNA of the CDR3 is TGTGCCTGGAGTCTATACAATGAGCAGTTCTTC. Its translation: CAWSLYNEQFF.

The chain is built from TRBV19 and TRBJ2-2; possibly TRBD2 for D (6 bases). CDR3 size: 14 residues. Trimming stripped 6 bases from V and 2 bases from J, with 10 bases between. Looked up from germline, CDR1 is LNHDA and CDR2 is SQIVND (reference sequence). In nucleotides, the CDR3 is TGTGCCAGTAGAGGAGGGATCAACACCGGGGAGCTGTTTTTT. It translates to CASRGGINTGELFF. Variable domain in full (rest from reference TRBV19 and TRBJ2-2): DGGITQSPKYLFRKEGQNVTLSCEQNLNHDAMYWYRQDPGQGLRLIYYSQIVNDFQKGDIAEGYSVSREKKESFPLTVTSAQKNPTAFYLCASRGGINTGELFFGEGSRLTVL.

The chain joins TRBV6-1 to TRBJ1-5, with TRBD1 matching 8 bases. The germline CDR1 and CDR2 sequences are MNHNS and SASEGT. The CDR3 has 15 amino acids. J lost 3 bases, V lost 3 bases, and 4 bases had no gene match. The CDR3: CASSEQGALNQPQHF. The CDR3 region has the DNA TGTGCCAGCAGTGAGCAGGGGGCGCTCAATCAGCCCCAGCATTTT.

The count of this clone is one. The rearrangement uses TRBV27 and TRBJ1-2; D is perhaps TRBD1 (6 bases). This CDR3 is 13 amino acids long. Trimming removed 2 bases at V and 8 bases at J, with 12 bases between. Germline V gene sequence: CDR1 MNHEY, CDR2 SMNVEV (reference sequence). The CDR3: CASSLVQGLGYTF. Here the CDR3 DNA reads TGTGCCAGCAGTTTAGTCCAGGGGTTGGGCTACACCTTC.

This clone occurred once. The chain uses TRBV18 and TRBJ1-1; the match to TRBD1 covers 7 bases. The CDR3 consists of 15 residues. V was pared by 0 bases and J by 2 bases, with 3 bases of the junction left unmatched. Germline CDR1 reads KGHSH; CDR2 reads LQKENI. CDR3 region: CASSPPGQSNTEAFF. The CDR3 coding sequence is TGTGCCAGCTCACCACCGGGACAGAGCAACACTGAAGCTTTCTTT.

The J gene is TRBJ1-1, the V gene TRBV5-4; a weak D match, TRBD1 (5 bases). CDR1 SGHNT and CDR2 YYREEE come from the germline V gene (reference sequence). V was shortened by 4 bases and J by 6 bases, with 10 bases between the two germline ends. The CDR3 length is 12 residues. In DNA, the CDR3 is TGTGCCAGCAGCATAGCAGGGTCTGAAGCTTTCTTT. As protein: CASSIAGSEAFF.

This chain joins TRBV7-9 and TRBJ2-1; D is possibly TRBD2 (7 bases). Per the germline V gene, CDR1 is SEHNR and CDR2 is FQNEAQ (reference sequence). V lost 5 bases to trimming and J lost 4 bases, with 27 bases between them. CDR3 length: 19 residues. The CDR3 region is CASSPGRRGSPEVYNEQFF. CDR3 DNA sequence: TGTGCCAGCAGCCCCGGGAGGAGGGGGTCCCCGGAGGTGTACAATGAGCAGTTCTTC.

This clone occurred once. The chain is built from TRBV5-6 and TRBJ2-7; D remains unclear. This CDR3 comprises 13 residues. Germline-derived CDR1 and CDR2 are SGHDT and YYEEEE. Trimming pared 0 bases from V and 3 bases from J, leaving 7 bases between. In DNA form, the CDR3 reads TGTGCCAGCAGCTTGGGTCAGGACTACGAGCAGTACTTC. This encodes CASSLGQDYEQYF.

The V gene is TRBV28, the J gene TRBJ2-3, with 8 bases aligning to TRBD1. The V gene end was trimmed by 2 bases and the J gene end by 1 base; junction bases not matched to a gene: 2. The length of the CDR3 is 15 residues. Germline V gene sequence: CDR1 MDHEN, CDR2 SYDVKM. CDR3 region: CASSLHRGGTDTQYF. CDR3 coding DNA: TGTGCCAGCAGTTTACACAGGGGGGGCACAGATACGCAGTATTTT. Together with reference TRBV28 and TRBJ2-3, the CDR3 gives the full variable domain: DVKVTQSSRYLVKRTGEKVFLECVQDMDHENMFWYRQDPGLGLRLIYFSYDVKMKEKGDIPEGYSVSREKKERFSLILESASTNQTSMYLCASSLHRGGTDTQYFGPGTRLTVL.

This chain links TRBV4-1 with TRBJ1-5; possibly TRBD1 for D (6 bases). The CDR3 is 17 residues long. The V and J ends lost 4 bases and 0 bases respectively, with 16 bases between them. Per the germline V gene, CDR1 is MGHRA and CDR2 is YSYEKL. This CDR3 is CASSLRGGADSNQPQHF. Here the CDR3 DNA reads TGCGCCAGCAGCCTAAGGGGGGGGGCGGATAGCAATCAGCCCCAGCATTTT.

V is TRBV6-5 and J is TRBJ2-7; TRBD1 matches 7 bases. The germline V gene encodes CDR1 MNHEY and CDR2 SVGAGI. The CDR3 runs 13 residues. The junction had 5 bases not matched to a gene; V was cut back by 5 bases and J by 4 bases. The CDR3 nucleotides read TGTGCCAGCAGTCCTGACAGGGAGTACGAGCAGTACTTC. Encoded protein: CASSPDREYEQYF.

This chain connects TRBV24-1 to TRBJ1-6; D not resolved. Germline lookup yields CDR1 KGHDR and CDR2 SFDVKD. The V and J ends lost 5 bases and 8 bases respectively, with 9 bases between them. This CDR3 comprises 13 residues. Written as DNA, the CDR3 is TGTGCCACCAGTGTCGACGGAGATTCACCCCTCCACTTT. Translation gives CATSVDGDSPLHF.

CDR3 sequence (DNA): TGTGCCAGCAGTACCGACAGGGGCTACACCTTC. The encoded protein is CASSTDRGYTF. The V and J genes are TRBV2 and TRBJ1-2, with D perhaps matching TRBD1 (6 bases). CDR1 and CDR2 (germline): SNHLY, FYNNEI. V gave up 5 bases and J gave up 8 bases, with 9 bases separating them. CDR3 length: 11 residues.

The J gene is TRBJ2-7, the V gene TRBV10-3, with unresolved D. CDR3 length: 13 residues. V lost 3 bases to trimming and J lost 10 bases, with 16 bases between them. CDR1 ENHRY and CDR2 SYGVKD come from the germline V gene. CDR3 in DNA: TGTGCCATCAGTGATTTCGAAACAGCCGTACAGTACTTC. Translated: CAISDFETAVQYF.

The chain joins TRBV6-2 or TRBV6-3 to TRBJ2-2; the match to TRBD2 covers 8 bases. With V trimmed by 3 bases and J by 7 bases, 4 bases remained unmatched. Germline CDR1 reads MNHEY; CDR2 reads SVGEGT. The CDR3 is 14 amino acids. The DNA of the CDR3 is TGTGCCAGCAGTTATTATCTAGCGGGCGGGGAGCTGTTTTTT. Translating it yields CASSYYLAGGELFF.

The chain couples TRBV19 to TRBJ1-4, with D unclear. The CDR3 contains 15 residues. Germline V CDR1 and CDR2: LNHDA, SQIVND (reference sequence). V was shortened by 3 bases and J by 2 bases, with 10 bases between the two germline ends. CDR3 region: CASSISRVTNEKLFF. The CDR3 DNA follows: TGTGCCAGTAGTATTAGTCGAGTTACTAATGAAAAACTGTTTTTT.

This clone occurred a few times. This chain joins TRBV29-1 and TRBJ2-7, with D perhaps TRBD1 (5 bases). CDR3 length: 14 amino acids. The V gene lost 5 bases and the J gene lost 6 bases, with 20 bases spanning the gap. The germline V gene encodes CDR1 SQVTM and CDR2 ANQGSEA. This CDR3 reads CSVHVMGRVLEQYF. CDR3 nucleotide sequence: TGCAGCGTTCACGTTATGGGCAGGGTACTCGAGCAGTACTTC.

The CDR3 region has the DNA TGCGCCAGCAGCTTAGCGGGACTCTCCTACGAGCAGTACTTC. Translation: CASSLAGLSYEQYF. The chain has TRBV5-1 and TRBJ2-7, with 7 bases that match TRBD2. This CDR3 is 14 amino acids long. CDR1 and CDR2 from the germline V gene are SGHRS and YFSETQ. With 2 bases clipped from V and 0 bases from J, the junction kept 2 bases outside the gene matches.

A single count supports this clone. The chain couples TRBV28 to TRBJ2-7, with D hard to call. V dropped 3 bases and J dropped 3 bases, with 6 bases sitting between them. The CDR3 consists of 12 residues. Germline CDR1 reads MDHEN; CDR2 reads SYDVKM. CDR3 residues: CASSLSIYEQYF. DNA of the CDR3: TGTGCCAGCAGTTTGAGTATCTACGAGCAGTACTTC.